Each of the 30 T cell receptor beta chains below was sequenced from the same sample in a study of T cells after yellow fever vaccination. TCRdb reprocessed the 5' RACE reads via MiXCR and lists one record per CDR3 protein. Counted here are 25,000 to 30,000 distinct CDR3 sequences, over 3.5% occurring once; the ten biggest clones make up 35% to 40%. The source was PBMCs, either bulk or a sorted T-cell subset (CD4+, CD8+, memory, or dextramer-sorted; not recorded which), collected on the day of the yellow fever booster vaccination. The receptors come from a man aged 18 to 30 who received the YFV17D yellow fever vaccine.

Many counts were recorded for this clonotype. The V and J genes are TRBV5-1 and TRBJ2-2, with D possibly matching TRBD1 (7 bases). The V and J ends lost 4 bases and 2 bases respectively, with 18 bases between them. This CDR3 comprises 17 residues. Germline V lookup: CDR1 SGHRS, CDR2 YFSETQ. Written as DNA, the CDR3 is TGCGCCAGCAGCCTCCCCGCGGGACAGCAAAACACCGGGGAGCTGTTTTTT. Its translation is CASSLPAGQQNTGELFF.

Many counts were recorded for this clonotype. V is TRBV4-3 and J is TRBJ2-5, with D uncertain. Germline CDR1 reads LGHNA; CDR2 reads YSLEER. V lost 0 bases to trimming and J lost 1 base, with 9 bases between them. The CDR3 consists of 15 residues. CDR3 in DNA: TGCGCCAGCAGCCAAGATTTCCCCAGCCAAGAGACCCAGTACTTC. This gives the protein CASSQDFPSQETQYF.

The genes are TRBV5-1 and TRBJ2-3; D unresolved. The CDR3 runs to 12 residues. Germline CDR1 and CDR2: SGHRS and YFSETQ. Trimming removed 1 base from V and 5 bases from J, with 5 bases in between. CDR3 coding DNA: TGCGCCAGCAGCTTGAGGAAAGATACGCAGTATTTT. As protein: CASSLRKDTQYF.

This clonotype was seen at least ten times. The rearrangement uses TRBV4-1 and TRBJ1-1, with D uncertain. Trimming removed 0 bases from V and 1 base from J, with 15 bases in between. CDR3 length: 17 residues. Per germline, CDR1 MGHRA and CDR2 YSYEKL. CDR3 coding DNA: TGCGCCAGCAGCCAAGATCGGGTGCTGAGCCGGAACACTGAAGCTTTCTTT. The encoded protein is CASSQDRVLSRNTEAFF.

The table lists this clonotype with many counts. The V gene is TRBV20-1, the J gene TRBJ1-1; a weak D match, TRBD1 (5 bases). From germline, CDR1 is DFQATT and CDR2 SNEGSKA (reference sequence). The ends were cut back, 7 bases at V and 1 base at J, with 10 bases in the middle. This CDR3 has 12 amino acids. CDR3 sequence (DNA): TGCAGTGGGGGCACCAGGAACACTGAAGCTTTCTTT. This encodes CSGGTRNTEAFF.

This clonotype came up many times. The chain recombines TRBV5-1 with TRBJ2-7, with TRBD2 identical over 11 bases. Looked up from germline, CDR1 is SGHRS and CDR2 is YFSETQ. The V gene end was trimmed by 4 bases and the J gene end by 6 bases; junction bases not matched to a gene: 9. The CDR3 is 15 residues long. Here the CDR3 reads CASSSTGTSGGEQYF. For the CDR3, the DNA is TGCGCCAGCAGCAGCACCGGGACTAGCGGCGGCGAGCAGTACTTC.

The rearrangement links TRBV7-2 to TRBJ2-5; possible D gene TRBD1, 7 bases. Germline V CDR1 and CDR2: SGHTA, FQGNSA. The CDR3 is made up of 16 amino acids. V shed 0 bases and J shed 1 base, with 12 bases lying between them. CDR3 DNA sequence: TGTGCCAGCAGCTTAGCGCAGGGGGGTGGCCAAGAGACCCAGTACTTC. Its protein is CASSLAQGGGQETQYF.

This clonotype appeared many times. The chain combines TRBV9 with TRBJ1-1; D ambiguous. V was pared by 0 bases and J by 5 bases, with 8 bases between. Germline CDR1 and CDR2: SGDLS and YYNGEE. This CDR3 is built from 13 residues. Here the CDR3 reads CASSVAEETEAFF. Written as DNA, the CDR3 is TGTGCCAGCAGCGTAGCTGAGGAAACTGAAGCTTTCTTT. Full variable domain (rest looked up from reference TRBV9 and TRBJ1-1): DSGVTQTPKHLITATGQRVTLRCSPRSGDLSVYWYQQSLDQGLQFLIQYYNGEERAKGNILERFSAQQFPDLHSELNLSSLELGDSALYFCASSVAEETEAFFGQGTRLTVV.

In its sample, this clonotype was seen many times. The V gene is TRBV5-1, the J gene TRBJ2-2; D is ambiguous. The CDR3 covers 14 residues. With 0 bases removed from V and 3 bases from J, the gap between germline ends came to 6 bases. Per germline, CDR1 SGHRS and CDR2 YFSETQ. The CDR3 DNA sequence: TGCGCCAGCAGCTTGGCCAAGTACACCGGGGAGCTGTTTTTT. Its translation is CASSLAKYTGELFF.

This clonotype was picked up many times. This chain links TRBV6-2 or TRBV6-3 with TRBJ2-3; D unresolved. V was pared by 0 bases and J by 0 bases, with 4 bases between. CDR1 and CDR2 from the germline V gene are MNHEY and SVGEGT. This CDR3 contains 14 residues. Here the CDR3 reads CASSYSTSTDTQYF. The CDR3, as DNA: TGTGCCAGCAGTTACTCGACTAGCACAGATACGCAGTATTTT.

In this sample, this clonotype turned up many times. The chain is built from TRBV4-1 and TRBJ2-3; 11 bases fit TRBD2. The CDR3 has 16 residues. The ends lost 0 bases at V and 11 bases at J; junction bases unmatched: 10. Looked up from germline, CDR1 is MGHRA and CDR2 is YSYEKL. Here the CDR3 reads CASSQENRLAGGGQYF. DNA for the CDR3: TGCGCCAGCAGCCAAGAAAATCGGCTAGCGGGGGGCGGGCAGTATTTT.

This clonotype has a count of ten or more. V and J are TRBV7-6 and TRBJ2-7; D is possibly TRBD1 (5 bases). Trimming removed 0 bases from V and 6 bases from J, with 6 bases in between. Germline CDR1 SGHVS, CDR2 FNYEAQ. The CDR3 has 12 amino acids. CDR3 residues: CASSLAGVEQYF. As DNA, the CDR3 is TGTGCCAGCAGCTTAGCAGGGGTCGAGCAGTACTTC. Filled out from reference TRBV7-6 and TRBJ2-7, the complete variable domain reads GAGVSQSPRYKVTKRGQDVALRCDPISGHVSLYWYRQALGQGPEFLTYFNYEAQQDKSGLPNDRFSAERPEGSISTLTIQRTEQRDSAMYRCASSLAGVEQYFGPGTRLTVT.

This clonotype was observed at least ten times. The rearrangement joins TRBV12-3 or TRBV12-4 to TRBJ1-6, with a weak D call TRBD1 (5 bases). The V gene lost 7 bases and the J gene lost 6 bases, with 16 bases spanning the gap. The CDR3 has 15 amino acids. As DNA, the CDR3 is TGTGCCAGCAAACGCAGGGAAGTGTTTAATTCACCCCTCCACTTT. Translation: CASKRREVFNSPLHF.

This clonotype was observed at least ten times. The V gene is TRBV6-5, the J gene TRBJ2-4, with TRBD2 matching 9 bases. This CDR3 is built from 15 residues. Germline values: CDR1 MNHEY, CDR2 SVGAGI. The CDR3 coding sequence is TGTGCTACGGCGGGGGGGCCGGAGTCCAAAAACATTCAGTACTTC. Translated, it gives CATAGGPESKNIQYF.

This clonotype came up many times. The V gene is TRBV4-3, the J gene TRBJ2-1; D unresolved. CDR3 size: 14 residues. The germline gives CDR1 LGHNA, CDR2 YSLEER. The V gene lost 4 bases and the J gene lost 5 bases, with 12 bases spanning the gap. CDR3 sequence reads: CASSLLANDNEQFF. CDR3 DNA: TGCGCCAGCAGCCTCCTGGCTAATGACAATGAGCAGTTCTTC.

Remarks on this clonotype: With a much larger clone just one base away, this may be a read error. The CDR3 DNA is TGTGCCTGCAGCTTAGCGTGGGGCGGTGGGGACATTCAGTACTTC. Residues: CACSLAWGGGDIQYF. This chain links TRBV7-2 with TRBJ2-4, with D possibly being TRBD1 or TRBD2 (5 bases each). The CDR3 sequence is 15 residues long. CDR1 is SGHTA and CDR2 is FQGNSA in the germline V gene.

This sequence joins TRBV4-2 and TRBJ2-1; 12 positions match TRBD2. Germline trimming cut 0 bases from V and 7 bases from J; bases unmatched to any gene: 7. CDR1 and CDR2 from the germline V gene are LGHNA and YNFKEQ. There are 17 residues in the CDR3. The CDR3 sequence: CASSQDPSGGARNEQFF. The CDR3, as DNA: TGTGCCAGCAGCCAAGATCCTAGCGGGGGGGCCAGGAATGAGCAGTTCTTC.

This clonotype was seen at least ten times. This sequence joins TRBV10-2 and TRBJ1-4; 7 bases align to TRBD1. The V and J ends lost 6 bases and 7 bases, in that order; junction bases with no gene match: 2. Germline V gene lookup returns CDR1 WSHSY and CDR2 SAAADI. The CDR3 is 12 amino acids. The CDR3 loop reads CASSAGGEKLFF. CDR3 DNA sequence: TGCGCCAGCAGCGCAGGGGGTGAAAAACTGTTTTTT.

This clonotype was detected a few times. The rearrangement links TRBV29-1 to TRBJ1-2; the D is unclear. Trimming removed 0 bases at V and 1 base at J, with 18 bases between. CDR3 size: 17 residues. Germline V gene sequence: CDR1 SQVTM, CDR2 ANQGSEA. The CDR3 is CSVEDLGVVAFNYGYTF. The CDR3 DNA follows: TGCAGCGTTGAAGATCTGGGAGTAGTCGCCTTTAACTATGGCTACACCTTC.

This clonotype showed up many times. The rearrangement joins TRBV5-6 to TRBJ2-2; TRBD1 agrees at 7 bases. CDR1 SGHDT and CDR2 YYEEEE come from the germline V gene. V lost 0 bases, J lost 4 bases, and 3 bases stayed unmatched. The CDR3 extends over 15 amino acids. The CDR3 nucleotides read TGTGCCAGCAGCTTGGAGGGGGCAGTCACCGGGGAGCTGTTTTTT. Its translation is CASSLEGAVTGELFF.

A single count supports this clonotype. This could be a read error, since a much larger clone is one nucleotide away. The chain has TRBV7-2 and TRBJ1-2, with D possibly being TRBD1 (6 bases). Germline assignment: CDR1 SGHTA and CDR2 FQGNSA. The CDR3 totals 13 residues. CDR3 loop: CASSQGQNFGYTF. CDR3 coding DNA: TGTGCCAGCAGCCAAGGACAGAACTTTGGCTACACCTTC.

This clonotype was recorded at least ten times. The rearrangement uses TRBV28 and TRBJ2-4; D is undetermined. The germline CDR1 and CDR2 sequences are MDHEN and SYDVKM. V was cut by 6 bases and J by 0 bases, with 9 bases left in between. The CDR3 length is 14 residues. The CDR3 is CASRTGLAKNIQYF. For the CDR3, the DNA is TGTGCCAGCAGGACCGGTCTAGCCAAAAACATTCAGTACTTC.

This clonotype has at least ten counts. This sequence joins TRBV12-5 and TRBJ2-5; TRBD2 agrees at 14 bases. Trimming cost V 4 bases and J 4 bases; bases outside gene matches: 5. Germline lookup yields CDR1 LGHNT and CDR2 FRNRAP. The CDR3 is made up of 16 amino acids. The CDR3 sequence: CASGSSGLAGGETQYF. CDR3 DNA: TGTGCTAGTGGTTCTTCAGGACTAGCGGGGGGAGAGACCCAGTACTTC.

This clonotype was counted many times. The J gene is TRBJ1-3, the V gene TRBV18; D gene uncertain. Germline V gene sequence: CDR1 KGHSH, CDR2 LQKENI. The CDR3 is made up of 18 amino acids. V was trimmed by 0 bases and J by 0 bases, leaving 15 bases between them. The CDR3 here is CASSPPSAYQLSGNTIYF. The CDR3 DNA reads TGTGCCAGCTCACCACCGTCTGCCTACCAACTCTCTGGAAACACCATATATTTT.

This clonotype was recorded at least ten times. The chain joins TRBV7-9 to TRBJ2-2; D not certain. The germline V gene encodes CDR1 SEHNR and CDR2 FQNEAQ (reference sequence). This CDR3 comprises 12 residues. The V gene lost 3 bases and the J gene lost 6 bases, with 5 bases spanning the gap. The chain's CDR3 is CASSLGSGELFF. The CDR3 DNA follows: TGTGCCAGCAGCTTGGGATCCGGGGAGCTGTTTTTT.

J is TRBJ1-2 and V is TRBV11-2, with D possibly matching TRBD1 (5 bases). Deletions cut 6 bases from V and 3 bases from J, with 14 bases between. The CDR3 contains 14 residues. Germline CDR1 SGHAT, CDR2 FQNNGV. The CDR3 protein is CASRPGGVYYGYTF. In DNA form, the CDR3 reads TGTGCCAGCAGGCCGGGGGGGGTGTACTATGGCTACACCTTC.

This clonotype has at least ten counts. The chain joins TRBV6-4 to TRBJ2-2; the D is unclear. The CDR3 consists of 13 residues. V was trimmed by 5 bases and J by 4 bases, leaving 8 bases between them. Germline CDR1 is MRHNA and CDR2 is SNTAGT. This CDR3 is CASSIGATGELFF. DNA for the CDR3: TGTGCCAGCAGTATAGGAGCCACCGGGGAGCTGTTTTTT.

The table lists this clonotype with many counts. This rearrangement joins TRBV18 to TRBJ2-7; possibly TRBD1 for D (6 bases). Germline V lookup: CDR1 KGHSH, CDR2 LQKENI. The CDR3 is 14 residues long. The ends were cut back, 5 bases at V and 1 base at J, with 12 bases in the middle. The CDR3 nucleotides are TGTGCCAGCTCATCGCAGGGGCAATCCTACGAGCAGTACTTC. Translating gives CASSSQGQSYEQYF.

At least ten counts were recorded for this clonotype. The V gene is TRBV9, the J gene TRBJ2-5; D is unclear. The CDR3 length is 14 residues. The V gene's germline CDR1 is SGDLS and CDR2 YYNGEE. The V and J ends lost 0 bases and 1 base respectively, with 7 bases between them. The chain's CDR3 is CASSVGNSQETQYF. The CDR3 DNA reads as TGTGCCAGCAGCGTAGGAAATAGCCAAGAGACCCAGTACTTC.

This clonotype was recorded many times. The chain uses TRBV28 and TRBJ2-3, with D tentatively TRBD2 (5 bases). Germline-derived CDR1 and CDR2 are MDHEN and SYDVKM. Trimming removed 3 bases at V and 2 bases at J, with 30 bases between. The CDR3 contains 21 residues. CDR3 DNA sequence: TGTGCCAGCAGTTTGGCAGCGCAGCAGTGGACTGTGATTTTCTTCACAGATACGCAGTATTTT. Protein sequence: CASSLAAQQWTVIFFTDTQYF.